This TCR beta chain is from a study of T-cell reconstitution after alpha-beta-depleted transplantation in children. This clonotype was observed a few times. CDR3 length: 14 residues. Losses at the gene ends were 4 bases for V and 5 bases for J; bases not matched to a gene: 9. Germline V gene data show CDR1 as SGDLS and CDR2 as YYNGEE. A TCRbeta library incorporating unique molecular identifiers was prepared. In TCRdb, the PCR reads were re-called with MiXCR into one record per CDR3 protein. The data show a few hundred thousand distinct CDR3 sequences, more than 20% seen once. The sequencing used PBMCs, mostly from graft donor cells, collected 360 days after TCRalphabeta/CD19-depleted stem cell transplant. The gene calls are TRBV9 and TRBJ2-7, with 7 nucleotides matching TRBD2. The receptor was derived from a female patient aged 2-10 years who had a stem cell transplant for congenital amegakaryocytic thrombocytopenia, so the T cells may come from the graft donor. The CDR3 sequence: CASSPRTRSDEQYF. CDR3 sequence (DNA): TGTGCCAGCAGCCCCCGGACTAGATCCGACGAGCAGTACTTC.